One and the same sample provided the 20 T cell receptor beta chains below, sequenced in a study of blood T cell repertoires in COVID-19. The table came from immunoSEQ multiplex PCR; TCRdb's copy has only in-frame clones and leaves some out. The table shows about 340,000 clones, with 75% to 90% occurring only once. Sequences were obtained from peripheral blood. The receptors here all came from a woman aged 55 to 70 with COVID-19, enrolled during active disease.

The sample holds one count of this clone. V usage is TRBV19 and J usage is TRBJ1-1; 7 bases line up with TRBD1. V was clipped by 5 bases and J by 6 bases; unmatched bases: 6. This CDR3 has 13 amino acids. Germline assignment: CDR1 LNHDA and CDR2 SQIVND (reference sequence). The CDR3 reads CASSVGGQPEAFF. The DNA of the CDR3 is TGTGCCAGTAGTGTCGGGGGACAGCCTGAAGCTTTCTTT. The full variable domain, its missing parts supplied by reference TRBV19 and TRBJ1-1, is DGGITQSPKYLFRKEGQNVTLSCEQNLNHDAMYWYRQDPGQGLRLIYYSQIVNDFQKGDIAEGYSVSREKKESFPLTVTSAQKNPTAFYLCASSVGGQPEAFFGQGTRLTVV.

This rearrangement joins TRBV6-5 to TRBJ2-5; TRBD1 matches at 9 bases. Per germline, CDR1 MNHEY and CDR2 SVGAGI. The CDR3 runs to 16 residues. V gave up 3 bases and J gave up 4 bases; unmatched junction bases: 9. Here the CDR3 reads CASSYSGTGTGETQYF. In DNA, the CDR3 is TGTGCCAGCAGTTATTCCGGGACAGGGACCGGAGAGACCCAGTACTTC.

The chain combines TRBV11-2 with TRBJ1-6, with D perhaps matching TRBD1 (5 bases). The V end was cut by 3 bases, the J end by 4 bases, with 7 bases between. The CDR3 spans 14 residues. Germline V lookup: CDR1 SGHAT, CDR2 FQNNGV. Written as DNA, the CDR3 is TGTGCCAGCAGCTTGGAGGGGTATAATTCACCCCTCCACTTT. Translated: CASSLEGYNSPLHF.

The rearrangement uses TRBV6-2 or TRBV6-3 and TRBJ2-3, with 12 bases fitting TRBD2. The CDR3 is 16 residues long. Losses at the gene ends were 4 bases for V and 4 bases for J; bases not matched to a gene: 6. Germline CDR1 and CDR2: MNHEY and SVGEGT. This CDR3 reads CASSSPSGGAPDTQYF. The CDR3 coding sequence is TGTGCCAGCAGTTCCCCTAGCGGGGGGGCACCAGATACGCAGTATTTT.

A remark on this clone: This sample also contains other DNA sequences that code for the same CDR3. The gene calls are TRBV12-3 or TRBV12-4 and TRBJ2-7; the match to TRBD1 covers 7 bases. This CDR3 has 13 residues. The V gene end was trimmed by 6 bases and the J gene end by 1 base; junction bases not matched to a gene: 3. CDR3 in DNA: TGTGCCAGCAGCCCAGGGGGTTCCTACGAGCAGTACTTC. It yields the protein CASSPGGSYEQYF.

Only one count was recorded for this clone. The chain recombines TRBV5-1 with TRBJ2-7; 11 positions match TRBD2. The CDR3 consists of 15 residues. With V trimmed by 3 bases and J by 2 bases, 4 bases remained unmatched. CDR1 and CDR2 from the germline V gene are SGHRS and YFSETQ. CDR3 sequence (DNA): TGCGCCAGCAGCTACACTAGCGGGGGTGCCTACGAGCAGTACTTC. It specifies CASSYTSGGAYEQYF.

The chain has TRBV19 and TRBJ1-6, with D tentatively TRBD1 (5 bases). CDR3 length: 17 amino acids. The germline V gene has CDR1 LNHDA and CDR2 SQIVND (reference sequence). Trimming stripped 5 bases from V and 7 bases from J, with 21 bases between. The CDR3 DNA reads TGTGCCAGTAGTGTCCTTTTTGGGGCGGAACCCAATTCACCCCTCCACTTT. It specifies CASSVLFGAEPNSPLHF.

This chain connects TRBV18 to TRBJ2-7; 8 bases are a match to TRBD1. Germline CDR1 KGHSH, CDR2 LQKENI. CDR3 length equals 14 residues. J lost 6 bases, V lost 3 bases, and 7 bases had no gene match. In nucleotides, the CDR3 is TGTGCCAGCTCACCCCCTCACGACAGGGGCGAGCAGTACTTC. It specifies CASSPPHDRGEQYF.

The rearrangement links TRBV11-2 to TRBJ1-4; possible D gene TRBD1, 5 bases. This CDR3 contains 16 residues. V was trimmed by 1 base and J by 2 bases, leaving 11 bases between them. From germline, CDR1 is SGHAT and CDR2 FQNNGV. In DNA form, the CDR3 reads TGTGCCAGCAGCTTAGGGGGCTTCTCCACTAATGAAAAACTGTTTTTT. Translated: CASSLGGFSTNEKLFF.

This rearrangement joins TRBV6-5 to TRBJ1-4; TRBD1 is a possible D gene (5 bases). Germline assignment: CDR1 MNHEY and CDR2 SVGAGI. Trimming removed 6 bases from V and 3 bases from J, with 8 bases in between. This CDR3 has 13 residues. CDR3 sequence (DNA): TGTGCCAGCAGGGACACTTCTAATGAAAAACTGTTTTTT. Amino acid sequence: CASRDTSNEKLFF.

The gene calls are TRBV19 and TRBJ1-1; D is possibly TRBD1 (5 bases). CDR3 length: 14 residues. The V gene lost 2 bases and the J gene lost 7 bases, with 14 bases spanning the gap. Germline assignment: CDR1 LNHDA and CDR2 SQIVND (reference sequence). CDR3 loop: CASSIKGAGGEAFF. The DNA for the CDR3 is TGTGCCAGTAGTATAAAAGGGGCCGGCGGTGAAGCTTTCTTT. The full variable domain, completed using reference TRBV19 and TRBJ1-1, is DGGITQSPKYLFRKEGQNVTLSCEQNLNHDAMYWYRQDPGQGLRLIYYSQIVNDFQKGDIAEGYSVSREKKESFPLTVTSAQKNPTAFYLCASSIKGAGGEAFFGQGTRLTVV.

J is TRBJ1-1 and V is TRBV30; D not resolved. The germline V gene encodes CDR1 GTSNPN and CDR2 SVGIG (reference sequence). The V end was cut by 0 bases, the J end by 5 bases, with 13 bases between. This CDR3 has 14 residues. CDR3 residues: CAWSVVGGSTEAFF. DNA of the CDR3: TGTGCCTGGAGTGTAGTGGGCGGGAGTACTGAAGCTTTCTTT. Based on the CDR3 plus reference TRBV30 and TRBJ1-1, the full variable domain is SQTIHQWPATLVQPVGSPLSLECTVEGTSNPNLYWYRQAAGRGLQLLFYSVGIGQISSEVPQNLSASRPQDRQFILSSKKLLLSDSGFYLCAWSVVGGSTEAFFGQGTRLTVV.

CDR3 amino acids: CASSVVASGGRETQYF. In DNA, the CDR3 is TGTGCCAGCAGCGTAGTGGCTAGCGGGGGCAGGGAGACCCAGTACTTC. The V gene is TRBV9, the J gene TRBJ2-5; 10 bases line up with TRBD2. Looked up from germline, CDR1 is SGDLS and CDR2 is YYNGEE. The CDR3 totals 16 residues. The V segment lost 0 bases and the J segment 5 bases; nucleotides outside the gene matches: 7.

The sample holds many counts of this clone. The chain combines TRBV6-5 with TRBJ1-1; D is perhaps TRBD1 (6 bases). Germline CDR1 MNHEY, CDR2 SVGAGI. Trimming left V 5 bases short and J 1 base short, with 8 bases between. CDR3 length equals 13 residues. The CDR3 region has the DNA TGTGCCAGCAGTCAACAGGGGAACACTGAAGCTTTCTTT. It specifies CASSQQGNTEAFF.

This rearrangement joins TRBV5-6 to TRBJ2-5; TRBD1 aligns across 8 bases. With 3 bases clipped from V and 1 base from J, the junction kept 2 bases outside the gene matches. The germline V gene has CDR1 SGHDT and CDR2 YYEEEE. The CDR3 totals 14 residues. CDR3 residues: CASSSGQGQETQYF. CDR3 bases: TGTGCCAGCAGCTCAGGACAGGGCCAAGAGACCCAGTACTTC.

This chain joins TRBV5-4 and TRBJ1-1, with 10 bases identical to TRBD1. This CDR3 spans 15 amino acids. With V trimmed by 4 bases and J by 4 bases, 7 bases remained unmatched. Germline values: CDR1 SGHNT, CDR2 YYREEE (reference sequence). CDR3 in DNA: TGTGCCAGCAGCGAACCGGGACAGGGGCCCACTGAAGCTTTCTTT. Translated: CASSEPGQGPTEAFF. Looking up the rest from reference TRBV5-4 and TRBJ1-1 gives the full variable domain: ETGVTQSPTHLIKTRGQQVTLRCSSQSGHNTVSWYQQALGQGPQFIFQYYREEENGRGNFPPRFSGLQFPNYSSELNVNALELDDSALYLCASSEPGQGPTEAFFGQGTRLTVV.

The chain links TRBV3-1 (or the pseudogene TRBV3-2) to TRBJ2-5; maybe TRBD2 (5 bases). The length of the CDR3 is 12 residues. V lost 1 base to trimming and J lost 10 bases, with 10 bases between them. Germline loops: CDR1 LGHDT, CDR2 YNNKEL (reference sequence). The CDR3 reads CASSQGRMNQYF. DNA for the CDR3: TGTGCCAGCAGCCAAGGGAGGATGAACCAGTACTTC.

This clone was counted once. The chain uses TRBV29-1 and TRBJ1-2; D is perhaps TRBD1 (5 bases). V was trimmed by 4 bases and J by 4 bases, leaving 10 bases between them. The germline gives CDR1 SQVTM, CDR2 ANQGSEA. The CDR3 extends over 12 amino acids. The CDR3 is CSVGGGGYGYTF. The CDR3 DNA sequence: TGCAGCGTTGGGGGGGGAGGCTATGGCTACACCTTC.

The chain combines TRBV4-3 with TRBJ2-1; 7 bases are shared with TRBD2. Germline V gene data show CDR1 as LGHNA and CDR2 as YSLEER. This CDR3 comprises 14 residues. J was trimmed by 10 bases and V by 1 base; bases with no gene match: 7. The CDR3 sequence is CASSQGGGPSEQFF. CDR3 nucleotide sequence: TGCGCCAGCAGCCAAGGGGGGGGTCCCTCCGAGCAGTTCTTC.

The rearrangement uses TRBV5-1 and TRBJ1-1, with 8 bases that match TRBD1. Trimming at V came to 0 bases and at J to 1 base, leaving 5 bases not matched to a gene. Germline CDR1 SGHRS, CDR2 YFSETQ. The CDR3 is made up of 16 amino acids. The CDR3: CASSLGTGRENTEAFF. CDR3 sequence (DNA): TGCGCCAGCAGCTTGGGGACAGGGCGGGAGAACACTGAAGCTTTCTTT.